The 25 T cell receptor beta chains below were found in one sample sequenced in a study of T cell responses to AZD1222 COVID-19 vaccine. Repertoires were generated with immunoSEQ multiplex PCR, while TCRdb's copy carries only in-frame clones and drops some. The repertoire holds over 150,000 clones, with approximately 86% as singletons. Specimen: peripheral blood, collected 28 days after the second AZD1222 dose. These receptors all come from an adult who received the AZD1222 COVID-19 vaccine.

This clone was seen just once. V is TRBV19 and J is TRBJ1-2; D might be TRBD1 (5 bases). V was pared by 7 bases and J by 7 bases, with 19 bases between. Germline V gives CDR1 LNHDA, CDR2 SQIVND (reference sequence). The CDR3 consists of 14 residues. The CDR3 is CASIPGRGDSGYTF. The DNA of the CDR3 is TGTGCCAGTATTCCGGGACGGGGGGATTCTGGCTACACCTTC.

The gene calls are TRBV12-5 and TRBJ2-1, with a tentative D call TRBD2 (6 bases). V lost 6 bases, J lost 5 bases, and 17 bases lay in between. This CDR3 has 15 residues. Germline V CDR1 and CDR2: LGHNT, FRNRAP. CDR3 in DNA: TGTGCTAGTGGCTTACTAAACGGAGGGAACAATGAGCAGTTCTTC. Protein sequence: CASGLLNGGNNEQFF.

This clone was observed once. The rearrangement uses TRBV28 and TRBJ1-5, with D unclear. With 6 bases removed from V and 3 bases from J, the gap between germline ends came to 18 bases. Germline CDR1 and CDR2: MDHEN and SYDVKM. The CDR3 consists of 16 residues. The CDR3 nucleotides read TGTGCCAGCAGGCCCGACCGTCTGAGACCCAATCAGCCCCAGCATTTT. It encodes CASRPDRLRPNQPQHF.

The J gene is TRBJ2-1, the V gene TRBV11-1; 8 nucleotides agree with TRBD1. Germline V gives CDR1 SGHAT, CDR2 FQDESV (reference sequence). The CDR3 is made up of 15 amino acids. Losses at the gene ends were 4 bases for V and 1 base for J; bases not matched to a gene: 3. The CDR3 DNA reads as TGTGCCAGCAGCTCCGGGACAGGTTCCTACAATGAGCAGTTCTTC. It is translated as CASSSGTGSYNEQFF.

The chain uses TRBV18 and TRBJ2-3; D may correspond to TRBD1 or TRBD2 (6 bases each). The CDR3 runs 15 residues. The germline gives CDR1 KGHSH, CDR2 LQKENI. Trimming took off 2 bases at V and 1 base at J, with 10 bases between the two ends. CDR3 region: CASSPSRGGTDTQYF. The CDR3 DNA follows: TGTGCCAGCTCACCATCAAGGGGGGGCACAGATACGCAGTATTTT.

The chain uses TRBV3-1 (or the pseudogene TRBV3-2) and TRBJ2-1; D ambiguous. The CDR3 is made up of 16 amino acids. V was clipped by 0 bases and J by 7 bases, with 16 bases between them. Germline CDR1 reads LGHDT; CDR2 reads YNNKEL (reference sequence). CDR3 bases: TGTGCCAGCAGCCAAGAGCAATTCTGGACGACGAATGAGCAGTTCTTC. It yields the protein CASSQEQFWTTNEQFF.

The V gene is TRBV15, the J gene TRBJ2-7; 8 bases match TRBD2. After removal of 6 bases from V and 2 bases from J, the junction contained 9 bases not matched to a gene. The V gene's germline CDR1 is LNHNV and CDR2 YYDKDF (reference sequence). There are 15 residues in the CDR3. The CDR3 region has the DNA TGTGCCACCAGTGTTTACCGGGGGGGTGCCTACGAGCAGTACTTC. Translating it yields CATSVYRGGAYEQYF.

The V call is TRBV29-1, the J call TRBJ2-7; weak D call: TRBD2 (5 bases). Trimming pared 6 bases from V and 2 bases from J, leaving 14 bases between. The V gene's germline CDR1 is SQVTM and CDR2 ANQGSEA. This CDR3 comprises 13 residues. CDR3 nucleotides: TGCAGCGTGACCGGGGTGAGGGCCTACGAGCAGTACTTC. Its protein product is CSVTGVRAYEQYF.

This chain uses TRBV5-1 with TRBJ1-2, with TRBD1 as a possible D gene (5 bases). CDR1 SGHRS and CDR2 YFSETQ come from the germline V gene. Trimming removed 4 bases at V and 0 bases at J, with 13 bases between. There are 15 residues in the CDR3. The CDR3 region has the DNA TGCGCCAGCAGCGGCACAGGATCAGCTAACTATGGCTACACCTTC. It encodes CASSGTGSANYGYTF.

V is TRBV11-2 and J is TRBJ2-2; 10 bases match TRBD1. CDR1 is SGHAT, CDR2 FQNNGV, per germline. Trimming took 4 bases from V and 3 from J; bases not matched to a gene: 2. The CDR3 loop spans 15 amino acids. The DNA for the CDR3 is TGTGCCAGCAGCTGGGACAGGGGTGACACCGGGGAGCTGTTTTTT. Protein sequence: CASSWDRGDTGELFF.

V and J are TRBV27 and TRBJ1-4; 9 bases match TRBD1. The CDR3 totals 15 residues. The V segment lost 5 bases and the J segment 7 bases; nucleotides outside the gene matches: 8. Germline V gene lookup returns CDR1 MNHEY and CDR2 SMNVEV (reference sequence). The CDR3 bases are TGTGCCAGCAGTCAACCCGGGACAGGGACTGAAAAACTGTTTTTT. Translating it yields CASSQPGTGTEKLFF. The variable domain in full, completed from reference TRBV27 and TRBJ1-4, reads EAQVTQNPRYLITVTGKKLTVTCSQNMNHEYMSWYRQDPGLGLRQIYYSMNVEVTDKGDVPEGYKVSRKEKRNFPLILESPSPNQTSLYFCASSQPGTGTEKLFFGSGTQLSVL.

The rearrangement joins TRBV12-3 or TRBV12-4 to TRBJ2-5; a weak D match, TRBD1 (5 bases). Trimming took off 5 bases at V and 2 bases at J, with 6 bases between the two ends. The CDR3 covers 12 residues. Written as DNA, the CDR3 is TGTGCCAGCAGTACAGGTCAAGAGACCCAGTACTTC. Amino acid sequence: CASSTGQETQYF.

The chain couples TRBV7-9 to TRBJ2-6; D might be TRBD1 or TRBD2, each matching 5 bases. Germline CDR1 is SEHNR and CDR2 is FQNEAQ (reference sequence). CDR3 length: 16 amino acids. Trimming took 3 bases from V and 1 from J, leaving 10 bases between them. This CDR3 is CASSLGRRSGANVLTF. The CDR3 DNA reads TGTGCCAGCAGCTTGGGACGACGGTCTGGGGCCAACGTCCTGACTTTC.

V and J are TRBV5-4 and TRBJ2-7; D remains unclear. This CDR3 contains 12 residues. V was shortened by 3 bases and J by 0 bases, with 4 bases between the two germline ends. Germline V gene data show CDR1 as SGHNT and CDR2 as YYREEE (reference sequence). CDR3 sequence (DNA): TGTGCCAGCAGCTCAAGCTCCTACGAGCAGTACTTC. Residues: CASSSSSYEQYF.

The chain is built from TRBV6-5 and TRBJ1-5; D possibly corresponds to TRBD1 (6 bases). This CDR3 is 13 amino acids long. CDR1 is MNHEY and CDR2 is SVGAGI in the germline V gene. V was shortened by 11 bases and J by 1 base, with 12 bases between the two germline ends. The CDR3 DNA reads as TGTGCCGGGAAAACAGGGAGCAATCAGCCCCAGCATTTT. It is translated as CAGKTGSNQPQHF.

This clone was seen a single time. V gene TRBV5-4 combines with J gene TRBJ2-5, with D perhaps TRBD2 (5 bases). Per germline, CDR1 SGHNT and CDR2 YYREEE (reference sequence). Trimming stripped 1 base from V and 5 bases from J, with 15 bases between. The CDR3 contains 15 residues. The CDR3 region is CASSLPDAGAETQYF. In DNA, the CDR3 is TGTGCCAGCAGCTTGCCCGACGCGGGTGCGGAGACCCAGTACTTC.

The chain has TRBV19 and TRBJ2-5; D may correspond to TRBD1 or TRBD2 (5 bases each). Germline CDR1 and CDR2: LNHDA and SQIVND (reference sequence). Trimming cost V 5 bases and J 1 base, with 14 bases left between them. CDR3 length equals 15 residues. CDR3 nucleotides: TGTGCCAGTAGTGTTGGGACCATTACCCAAGAGACCCAGTACTTC. It encodes CASSVGTITQETQYF.

The genes are TRBV30 and TRBJ2-2; 11 bases are shared with TRBD1. Germline V gene data show CDR1 as GTSNPN and CDR2 as SVGIG (reference sequence). The CDR3 totals 15 residues. Here the CDR3 reads CGGRTGGENTGELFF. Here the CDR3 DNA reads TGTGGCGGGAGGACAGGGGGCGAGAACACCGGGGAGCTGTTTTTT.

The J gene is TRBJ2-7, the V gene TRBV4-1, with 10 bases fitting TRBD1. This CDR3 is 15 amino acids long. Trimming took 4 bases from V and 3 from J; bases not matched to a gene: 6. Germline-derived CDR1 and CDR2 are MGHRA and YSYEKL. DNA for the CDR3: TGCGCCAGCAGCCTAAGAGGGACAGGGGTCTACGAGCAGTACTTC. Translated: CASSLRGTGVYEQYF.

The gene calls are TRBV6-5 and TRBJ1-4; TRBD1 matches at 8 bases. V lost 2 bases to trimming and J lost 8 bases; unmatched junction nucleotides: 1. CDR1 MNHEY and CDR2 SVGAGI come from the germline V gene. The CDR3 sequence is 13 residues long. CDR3 in amino acids: CASSYGTGEKLFF. The CDR3 DNA reads TGTGCCAGCAGTTACGGGACAGGAGAAAAACTGTTTTTT.

The chain recombines TRBV11-2 with TRBJ2-2; D not certain. The CDR3 extends over 14 amino acids. Per germline, CDR1 SGHAT and CDR2 FQNNGV. Trimming pared 1 base from V and 4 bases from J, leaving 7 bases between. The CDR3 here is CASSLAGVTGELFF. For the CDR3, the DNA is TGTGCCAGCAGCTTAGCCGGAGTCACCGGGGAGCTGTTTTTT.

The chain recombines TRBV24-1 with TRBJ2-1; 9 nucleotides line up with TRBD2. CDR1 and CDR2 (germline): KGHDR, SFDVKD. V lost 0 bases, J lost 6 bases, and 8 bases stayed unmatched. CDR3 length equals 17 residues. This CDR3 is CATSDLLSGGLLNEQFF. CDR3 DNA: TGTGCCACCAGTGATTTGCTCAGCGGGGGGCTGCTCAATGAGCAGTTCTTC.

This chain links TRBV6-1 with TRBJ2-1; D ambiguous. From germline, CDR1 is MNHNS and CDR2 SASEGT. V dropped 1 base and J dropped 5 bases, with 9 bases sitting between them. The CDR3 is 14 residues long. CDR3 region: CASSEVGRNNEQFF. CDR3 bases: TGTGCCAGCAGTGAAGTGGGTAGGAACAATGAGCAGTTCTTC.

The chain has TRBV30 and TRBJ1-2; weak D call: TRBD1 (6 bases). Per the germline V gene, CDR1 is GTSNPN and CDR2 is SVGIG (reference sequence). The CDR3 has 13 amino acids. Between the trimmed V and J ends, which lost 1 base and 3 bases, there was a span of 9 bases. The CDR3 DNA follows: TGTGCCTGGAGTGGAGGGGGGGACTATGGCTACACCTTC. Translated: CAWSGGGDYGYTF.

This chain connects TRBV3-1 (or the pseudogene TRBV3-2) to TRBJ1-1; 7 bases map to TRBD1. The CDR3 consists of 13 residues. Germline CDR1 and CDR2: LGHDT and YNNKEL (reference sequence). J gave up 10 bases and V 4 bases, and 9 bases lay outside the gene matches. The CDR3 DNA sequence: TGTGCCAGCAGCCCCCTTACCCACAGGGGAGCTTTCTTT. It yields the protein CASSPLTHRGAFF.